The 23 T cell receptor beta chains below all came from one sample that was sequenced in a study of long-term antiretroviral therapy in people with HIV. An immunoSEQ assay, version v3.0, was performed at survey level. Measured with immunoSEQ multiplex PCR; TCRdb has only the in-frame clones, and not every one. Here the sample spans tens of thousands of clones, about 85% being singletons. This specimen consisted of unsorted PBMCs, obtained roughly 2.8 years before starting antiretroviral therapy. The origin of the receptors is a woman in her twenties or thirties with HIV.

This clone appeared a single time. This chain joins TRBV10-3 and TRBJ2-3, with 11 bases aligning to TRBD2. Germline loops: CDR1 ENHRY, CDR2 SYGVKD. The V gene end was trimmed by 5 bases and the J gene end by 4 bases; junction bases not matched to a gene: 5. This CDR3 comprises 15 residues. In DNA, the CDR3 is TGTGCCATCAGTAAGACTAGCGGGGTCGCAGATACGCAGTATTTT. Protein: CAISKTSGVADTQYF.

The genes are TRBV5-1 and TRBJ1-1, with D possibly TRBD1 on 5 matching bases. Germline loops: CDR1 SGHRS, CDR2 YFSETQ. The V end was cut by 1 base, the J end by 2 bases, with 12 bases between. There are 15 residues in the CDR3. For the CDR3, the DNA is TGCGCCAGCAGCTTGTCGACTGGGACCAACACTGAAGCTTTCTTT. It specifies CASSLSTGTNTEAFF.

The V call is TRBV7-6, the J call TRBJ1-1; tentative D call: TRBD1 (5 bases). Germline values: CDR1 SGHVS, CDR2 FNYEAQ. The V gene lost 1 base and the J gene lost 5 bases, with 14 bases spanning the gap. The CDR3 contains 15 residues. CDR3 amino acids: CASSLGTNFITEAFF. CDR3 DNA: TGTGCCAGCAGCTTAGGGACAAATTTCATAACTGAAGCTTTCTTT.

The chain joins TRBV19 to TRBJ2-7, with TRBD1 matching over 12 bases. This CDR3 spans 20 amino acids. Per the germline V gene, CDR1 is LNHDA and CDR2 is SQIVND (reference sequence). V was pared by 5 bases and J by 0 bases, with 17 bases of the junction left unmatched. CDR3: CASSVRVPGQGAKASYEQYF. The CDR3 DNA reads as TGTGCCAGTAGTGTTCGTGTTCCGGGACAGGGGGCTAAAGCCTCCTACGAGCAGTACTTC.

The rearrangement uses TRBV5-5 and TRBJ2-7, with 9 nucleotides matching TRBD2. V shed 4 bases and J 7 bases; nucleotides not matched to a gene: 12. From germline, CDR1 is SGHKS and CDR2 YYEKEE (reference sequence). The CDR3 spans 15 residues. The CDR3 here is CASSEMTSGPLEQYV. CDR3 DNA sequence: TGTGCCAGCAGCGAGATGACTAGCGGACCTCTAGAGCAGTACGTC.

The CDR3 region is CASSYQWTSGANVLTF. The CDR3 nucleotides read TGTGCCAGCAGTTACCAGTGGACTTCTGGGGCCAACGTCCTGACTTTC. This chain uses TRBV6-5 with TRBJ2-6, with D possibly being TRBD2 (5 bases). The germline V and J ends were trimmed by 2 bases and 1 base, with 9 bases remaining between them. Germline V gives CDR1 MNHEY, CDR2 SVGAGI. The CDR3 has 16 residues.

The rearrangement joins TRBV7-3 to TRBJ2-1, with 8 bases fitting TRBD2. The junction had 10 bases not matched to a gene; V was cut back by 1 base and J by 8 bases. This CDR3 has 16 amino acids. Germline CDR1 is SGHTA and CDR2 is FQGTGA. CDR3 DNA: TGTGCCAGCAGCTTAAGCGGGGGGTCGGGAGTTGATGAGCAGTTCTTC. Translation gives CASSLSGGSGVDEQFF.

This chain connects TRBV9 to TRBJ1-1; D not resolved. The V gene's germline CDR1 is SGDLS and CDR2 YYNGEE. The CDR3 length is 13 residues. V dropped 7 bases and J dropped 3 bases, with 13 bases sitting between them. Written as DNA, the CDR3 is TGTGCCAGCGGCCAGGTAACGGACACTGAAGCTTTCTTT. Amino acids: CASGQVTDTEAFF.

The chain joins TRBV4-2 to TRBJ2-1, with D tentatively TRBD1 or TRBD2 (6 bases each). Germline CDR1 is LGHNA and CDR2 is YNFKEQ. V was cut by 0 bases and J by 10 bases, with 16 bases left in between. The CDR3 has 15 amino acids. CDR3 amino acids: CASSQDPGTGGEQFF. CDR3 coding DNA: TGTGCCAGCAGCCAAGATCCAGGGACCGGGGGCGAGCAGTTCTTC.

The genes are TRBV10-2 and TRBJ1-5; tentatively, D is TRBD1 (6 bases). Looked up from germline, CDR1 is WSHSY and CDR2 is SAAADI. The CDR3 is 13 residues long. Trimming pared 6 bases from V and 5 bases from J, leaving 11 bases between. The CDR3 loop reads CASRGGLYQPQHF. The DNA for the CDR3 is TGCGCCAGCAGGGGGGGGCTCTATCAGCCCCAGCATTTT.

The chain recombines TRBV7-9 with TRBJ2-1; TRBD1 matches at 7 bases. Germline lookup yields CDR1 SEHNR and CDR2 FQNEAQ (reference sequence). V shed 5 bases, J shed 10 bases, and the junction held 11 bases outside the gene matches. The CDR3 is 14 amino acids. This CDR3 is CASSRDRQGPEQFF. The DNA of the CDR3 is TGTGCCAGCAGCAGAGATCGACAGGGCCCCGAGCAGTTCTTC. The entire variable domain, with the rest obtained from reference TRBV7-9 and TRBJ2-1, is as follows: DTGVSQNPRHKITKRGQNVTFRCDPISEHNRLYWYRQTLGQGPEFLTYFQNEAQLEKSRLLSDRFSAERPKGSFSTLEIQRTEQGDSAMYLCASSRDRQGPEQFFGPGTRLTVL.

The chain employs TRBV7-3 and TRBJ2-3, with D possibly TRBD1 on 5 matching bases. The CDR3 has 16 amino acids. Trimming took 5 bases from V and 3 from J, leaving 18 bases between them. CDR1 is SGHTA and CDR2 is FQGTGA in the germline V gene. CDR3 sequence: CASSLGMGRTTDTQYF. In nucleotides, the CDR3 is TGTGCCAGCAGCCTCGGTATGGGTCGGACAACAGATACGCAGTATTTT.

V gene TRBV11-2 combines with J gene TRBJ2-5; no clear D gene. Germline CDR1 reads SGHAT; CDR2 reads FQNNGV. The CDR3 is 12 amino acids. V was cut by 5 bases and J by 4 bases, with 8 bases left in between. The CDR3 here is CASSLEGETQYF. CDR3 in DNA: TGTGCCAGCAGCCTGGAAGGAGAGACCCAGTACTTC.

The rearrangement uses TRBV2 and TRBJ1-1; no firm D call. Germline V gene data show CDR1 as SNHLY and CDR2 as FYNNEI. With 4 bases removed from V and 4 bases from J, the gap between germline ends came to 10 bases. The CDR3 is 13 residues long. The DNA for the CDR3 is TGTGCCAGCAGTGGATTAGGGCCCACTGAAGCTTTCTTT. It is translated as CASSGLGPTEAFF.

This clone has more than one count but fewer than ten. The chain recombines TRBV15 with TRBJ1-2; D is uncertain. Germline V gene data show CDR1 as LNHNV and CDR2 as YYDKDF (reference sequence). Trimming pared 0 bases from V and 5 bases from J, leaving 13 bases between. This CDR3 is built from 15 residues. CDR3 sequence: CATSRDTQGSYGYTF. The CDR3 region has the DNA TGTGCCACCAGCAGAGATACGCAAGGGTCATATGGCTACACCTTC. Full variable domain (remainder filled in from reference TRBV15 and TRBJ1-2): DAMVIQNPRYQVTQFGKPVTLSCSQTLNHNVMYWYQQKSSQAPKLLFHYYDKDFNNEADTPDNFQSRRPNTSFCFLDIRSPGLGDTAMYLCATSRDTQGSYGYTFGSGTRLTVV.

The chain couples TRBV29-1 to TRBJ2-7; D possibly corresponds to TRBD1 (6 bases). This CDR3 region has 17 residues. Per the germline V gene, CDR1 is SQVTM and CDR2 is ANQGSEA. V lost 1 base and J 5 bases, leaving 24 bases between the germline ends. CDR3 coding DNA: TGCAGCGTTGAAGGGATACATAATACAGGGACCTTAGACGAGCAGTACTTC. Protein sequence: CSVEGIHNTGTLDEQYF.

The count of this clone is one. The sample has other DNA sequences that encode this CDR3 too. The chain recombines TRBV6-5 with TRBJ1-2, with 8 nucleotides matching TRBD1. CDR3 length: 15 amino acids. Unmatched junction bases numbered 2, after V lost 0 bases and J lost 2 bases. Germline CDR1 and CDR2: MNHEY and SVGAGI. The CDR3 spells CASSYSGQGNYGYTF. The DNA of the CDR3 is TGTGCCAGCAGTTACTCTGGACAGGGAAACTATGGCTACACCTTC.

The chain joins TRBV4-1 to TRBJ2-3; 8 nucleotides match TRBD2. The V gene's germline CDR1 is MGHRA and CDR2 YSYEKL. Losses at the gene ends were 7 bases for V and 1 base for J; bases not matched to a gene: 10. The length of the CDR3 is 16 residues. CDR3 nucleotide sequence: TGCGCCAGCAAACTGTCGCGGGGGGCCCGCACAGATACGCAGTATTTT. Residues: CASKLSRGARTDTQYF.

The gene calls are TRBV11-2 and TRBJ1-2; no clear D gene. The CDR3 covers 15 residues. Germline lookup yields CDR1 SGHAT and CDR2 FQNNGV. Between the trimmed V and J ends, which lost 1 base and 1 base, there was a span of 10 bases. The CDR3 loop is CASSLGTKNNYGYTF. The CDR3 DNA reads as TGTGCCAGCAGCTTAGGCACGAAGAATAACTATGGCTACACCTTC.

V gene TRBV10-2 combines with J gene TRBJ1-3; D call uncertain. This CDR3 is 17 amino acids long. Germline values: CDR1 WSHSY, CDR2 SAAADI. V dropped 0 bases and J dropped 0 bases, with 12 bases sitting between them. In DNA, the CDR3 is TGCGCCAGCAGTGAGTCTCGACGGTCACTCTCTGGAAACACCATATATTTT. Its protein is CASSESRRSLSGNTIYF.

The chain has TRBV14 and TRBJ1-4; no reliable D call. V lost 2 bases and J 8 bases, leaving 15 bases between the germline ends. This CDR3 spans 15 amino acids. Germline V CDR1 and CDR2: SGHDN, FVKESK. DNA of the CDR3: TGTGCCAGCAGCCAAAGAGACACGGGAAGAGAAAAACTGTTTTTT. It yields the protein CASSQRDTGREKLFF. The complete variable domain, with remaining parts taken from reference TRBV14 and TRBJ1-4, reads EAGVTQFPSHSVIEKGQTVTLRCDPISGHDNLYWYRRVMGKEIKFLLHFVKESKQDESGMPNNRFLAERTGGTYSTLKVQPAELEDSGVYFCASSQRDTGREKLFFGSGTQLSVL.

The chain combines TRBV2 with TRBJ2-7; D may be TRBD1 (6 bases). The germline V gene encodes CDR1 SNHLY and CDR2 FYNNEI. The germline V and J ends were trimmed by 6 bases and 2 bases, with 14 bases remaining between them. The CDR3 sequence is 14 residues long. CDR3 DNA: TGTGCCAGCAGGAGGGGGTTTAGGACCTACGAGCAGTACGTC. It codes for CASRRGFRTYEQYV.

This chain links TRBV9 with TRBJ1-4, with D unclear. V lost 0 bases and J lost 7, with 13 bases in between. Germline assignment: CDR1 SGDLS and CDR2 YYNGEE. The CDR3 sequence is 15 residues long. The DNA of the CDR3 is TGTGCCAGCAGCGTAGATTGGCAGGTTGGTGAAAAACTGTTTTTT. As protein: CASSVDWQVGEKLFF.